What follows describes a single T cell receptor beta chain. The entry originates in a study of cytomegalovirus exposure and HLA in healthy donors. This PCR relied on a set of 60 Vbeta primers and 13 Jbeta primers. TCRdb keeps only in-frame clones here, not all; method: immunoSEQ multiplex PCR. Counted here are about 160,000 clones, around 80% occurring once; the ten biggest clones make up roughly 4.7%. After removal of 2 bases from V and 5 bases from J, the junction contained 6 bases not matched to a gene. In germline, CDR1 is SGHTA, CDR2 FQGNSA. This CDR3 is 16 amino acids long. This clonotype originated in a young man in good health and CMV-seronegative. The sequencing input was PBMCs. This chain links TRBV7-2 with TRBJ2-4; 10 nucleotides match TRBD1. DNA of the CDR3: TGTGCCAGCAGCTTATGGGGACAGGGGATCGAAAACATTCAGTACTTC. It yields the protein CASSLWGQGIENIQYF.